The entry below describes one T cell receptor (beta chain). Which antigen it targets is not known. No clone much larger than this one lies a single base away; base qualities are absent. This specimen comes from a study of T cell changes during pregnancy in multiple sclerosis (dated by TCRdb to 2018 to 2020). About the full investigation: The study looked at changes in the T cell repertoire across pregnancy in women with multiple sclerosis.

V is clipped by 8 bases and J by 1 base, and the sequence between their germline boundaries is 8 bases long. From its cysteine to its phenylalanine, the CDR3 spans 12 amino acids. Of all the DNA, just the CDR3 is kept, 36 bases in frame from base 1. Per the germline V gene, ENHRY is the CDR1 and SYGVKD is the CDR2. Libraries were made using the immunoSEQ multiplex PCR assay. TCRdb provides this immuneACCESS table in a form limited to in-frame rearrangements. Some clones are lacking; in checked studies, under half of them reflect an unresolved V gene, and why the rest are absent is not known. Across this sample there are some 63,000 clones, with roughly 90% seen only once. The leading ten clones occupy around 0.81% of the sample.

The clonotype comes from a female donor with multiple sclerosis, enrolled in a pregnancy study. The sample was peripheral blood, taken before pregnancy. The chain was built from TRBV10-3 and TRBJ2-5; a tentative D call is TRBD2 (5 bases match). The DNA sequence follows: TGTGCCATCTCGGAGGTCCAAGAGACCCAGTACTTC. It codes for CAISEVQETQYF.